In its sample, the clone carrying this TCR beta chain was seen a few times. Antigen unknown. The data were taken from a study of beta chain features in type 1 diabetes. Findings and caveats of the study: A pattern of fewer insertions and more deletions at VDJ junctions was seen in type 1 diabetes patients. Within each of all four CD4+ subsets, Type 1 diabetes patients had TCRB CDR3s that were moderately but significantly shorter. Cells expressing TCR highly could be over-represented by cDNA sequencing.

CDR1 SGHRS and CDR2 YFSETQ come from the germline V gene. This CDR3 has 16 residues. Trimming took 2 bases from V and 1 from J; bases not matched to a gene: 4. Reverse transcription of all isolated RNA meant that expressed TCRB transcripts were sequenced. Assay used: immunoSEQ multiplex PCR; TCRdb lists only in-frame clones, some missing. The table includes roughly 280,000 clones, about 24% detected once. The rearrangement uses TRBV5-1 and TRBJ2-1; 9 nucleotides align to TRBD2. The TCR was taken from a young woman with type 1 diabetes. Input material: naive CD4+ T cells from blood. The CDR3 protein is CASSFLSGSSYNEQFF. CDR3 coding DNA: TGCGCCAGCAGCTTCCTTAGCGGGAGTTCCTACAATGAGCAGTTCTTC.